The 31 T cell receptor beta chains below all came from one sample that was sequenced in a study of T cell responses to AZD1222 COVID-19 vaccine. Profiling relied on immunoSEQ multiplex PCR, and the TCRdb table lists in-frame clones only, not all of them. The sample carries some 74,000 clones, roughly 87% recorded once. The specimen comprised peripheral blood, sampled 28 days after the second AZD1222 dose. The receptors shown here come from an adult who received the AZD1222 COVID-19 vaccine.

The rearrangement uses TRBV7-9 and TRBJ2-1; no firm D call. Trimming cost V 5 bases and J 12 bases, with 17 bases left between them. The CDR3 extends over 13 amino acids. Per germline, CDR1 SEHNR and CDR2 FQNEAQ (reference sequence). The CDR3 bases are TGTGCCAGCAGCCGCCAGAGCCAACTGGGGCAGTTCTTC. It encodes CASSRQSQLGQFF.

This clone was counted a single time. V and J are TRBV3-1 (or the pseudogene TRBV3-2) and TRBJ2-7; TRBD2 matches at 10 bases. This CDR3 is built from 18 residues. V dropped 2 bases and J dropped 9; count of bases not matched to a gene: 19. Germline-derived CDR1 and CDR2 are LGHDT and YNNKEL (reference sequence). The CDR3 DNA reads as TGTGCCAGCAGCCAATGGGTCGGGCCTAGCGGGAGAAGAGAGGTGCAGTACTTC. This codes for CASSQWVGPSGRREVQYF.

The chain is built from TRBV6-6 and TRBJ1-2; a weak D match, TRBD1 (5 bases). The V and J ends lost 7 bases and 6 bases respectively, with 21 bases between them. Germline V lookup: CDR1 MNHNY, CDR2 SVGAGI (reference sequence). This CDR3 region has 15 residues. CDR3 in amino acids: CASTQLRDATNGYTF. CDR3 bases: TGTGCCAGCACCCAACTCAGGGACGCTACGAATGGCTACACCTTC.

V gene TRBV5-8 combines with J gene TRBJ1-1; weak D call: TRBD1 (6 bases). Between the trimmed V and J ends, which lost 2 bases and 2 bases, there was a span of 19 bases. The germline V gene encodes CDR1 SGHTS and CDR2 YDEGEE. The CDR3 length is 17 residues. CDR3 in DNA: TGTGCCAGCAGCTTTTTTGGGGGGCAGGGCCCCAACACTGAAGCTTTCTTT. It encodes CASSFFGGQGPNTEAFF.

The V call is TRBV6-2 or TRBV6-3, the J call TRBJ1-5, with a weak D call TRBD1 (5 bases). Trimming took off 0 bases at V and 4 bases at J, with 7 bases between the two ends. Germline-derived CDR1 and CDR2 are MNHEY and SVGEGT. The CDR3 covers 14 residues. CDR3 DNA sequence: TGTGCCAGCAGTTACTCGACAGCGAATCAGCCCCAGCATTTT. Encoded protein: CASSYSTANQPQHF.

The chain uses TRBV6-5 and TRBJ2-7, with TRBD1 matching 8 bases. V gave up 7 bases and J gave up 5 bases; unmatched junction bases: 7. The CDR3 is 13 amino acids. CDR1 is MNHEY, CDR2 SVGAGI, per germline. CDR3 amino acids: CASIRQGANEQYF. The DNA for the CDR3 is TGTGCCAGCATTCGGCAGGGGGCCAACGAGCAGTACTTC.

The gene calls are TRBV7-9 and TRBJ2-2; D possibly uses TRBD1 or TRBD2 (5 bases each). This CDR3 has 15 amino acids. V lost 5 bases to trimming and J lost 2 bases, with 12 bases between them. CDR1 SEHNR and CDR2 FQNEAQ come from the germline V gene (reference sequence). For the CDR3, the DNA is TGTGCCAGCAGCCCGGGACGGCCCAACACCGGGGAGCTGTTTTTT. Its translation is CASSPGRPNTGELFF.

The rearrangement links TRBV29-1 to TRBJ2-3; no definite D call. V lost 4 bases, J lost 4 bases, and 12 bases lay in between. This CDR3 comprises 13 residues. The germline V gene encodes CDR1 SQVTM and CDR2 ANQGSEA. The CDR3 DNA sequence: TGCAGCGTTGTTAGGGCCCCGCCAGATACGCAGTATTTT. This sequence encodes CSVVRAPPDTQYF.

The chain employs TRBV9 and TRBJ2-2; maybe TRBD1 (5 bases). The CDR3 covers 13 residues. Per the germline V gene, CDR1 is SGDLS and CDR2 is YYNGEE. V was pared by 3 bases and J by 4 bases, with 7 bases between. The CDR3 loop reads CASSATGTGELFF. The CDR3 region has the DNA TGTGCCAGCAGCGCCACAGGCACCGGGGAGCTGTTTTTT.

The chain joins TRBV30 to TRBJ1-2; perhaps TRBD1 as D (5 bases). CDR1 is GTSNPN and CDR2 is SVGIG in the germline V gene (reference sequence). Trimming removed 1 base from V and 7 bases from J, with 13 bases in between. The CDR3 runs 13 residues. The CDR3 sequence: CAWSEAGPFGYTF. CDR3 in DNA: TGTGCCTGGAGTGAGGCAGGGCCATTTGGCTACACCTTC.

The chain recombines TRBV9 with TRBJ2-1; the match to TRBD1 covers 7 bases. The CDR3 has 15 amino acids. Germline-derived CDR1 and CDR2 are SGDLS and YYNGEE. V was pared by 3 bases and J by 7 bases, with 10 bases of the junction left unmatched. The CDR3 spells CASSAGLTGLNEQFF. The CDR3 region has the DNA TGTGCCAGCAGCGCAGGGCTGACAGGGCTAAATGAGCAGTTCTTC.

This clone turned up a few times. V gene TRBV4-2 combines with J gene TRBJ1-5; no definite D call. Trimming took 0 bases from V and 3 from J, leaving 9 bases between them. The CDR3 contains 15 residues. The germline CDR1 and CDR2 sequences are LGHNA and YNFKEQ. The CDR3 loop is CASSQEPLPNQPQHF. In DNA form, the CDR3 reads TGTGCCAGCAGCCAAGAACCCCTGCCCAATCAGCCCCAGCATTTT.

DNA of the CDR3: TGTGCCAGCAGTTACTCCACAGTTCAAGGGGGCTACACCTTC. The encoded protein is CASSYSTVQGGYTF. The rearrangement uses TRBV6-2 or TRBV6-3 and TRBJ1-2; D is uncertain. This CDR3 region has 14 residues. Germline values: CDR1 MNHEY, CDR2 SVGEGT. Trimming stripped 0 bases from V and 8 bases from J, with 13 bases between.

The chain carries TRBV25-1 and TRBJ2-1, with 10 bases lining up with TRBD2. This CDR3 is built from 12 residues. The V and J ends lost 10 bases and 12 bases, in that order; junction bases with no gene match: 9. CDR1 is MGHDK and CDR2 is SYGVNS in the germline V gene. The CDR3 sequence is CATEVPSGRQFF. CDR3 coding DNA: TGTGCCACGGAAGTCCCTAGCGGGAGGCAGTTCTTC.

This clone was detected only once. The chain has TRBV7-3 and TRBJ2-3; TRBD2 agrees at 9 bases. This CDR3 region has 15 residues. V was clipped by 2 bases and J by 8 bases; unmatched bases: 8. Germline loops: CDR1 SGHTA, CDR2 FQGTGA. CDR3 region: CASSLGSGRTGTQYF. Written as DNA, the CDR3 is TGTGCCAGCAGCTTAGGTAGCGGGAGAACGGGTACGCAGTATTTT.

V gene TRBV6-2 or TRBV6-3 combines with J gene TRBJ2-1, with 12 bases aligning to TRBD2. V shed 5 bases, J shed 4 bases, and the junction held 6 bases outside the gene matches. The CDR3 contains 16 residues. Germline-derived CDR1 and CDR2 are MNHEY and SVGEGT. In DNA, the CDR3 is TGTGCCAGCAGTCCGACTAGCGGGAGAGGGTACAATGAGCAGTTCTTC. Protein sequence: CASSPTSGRGYNEQFF.

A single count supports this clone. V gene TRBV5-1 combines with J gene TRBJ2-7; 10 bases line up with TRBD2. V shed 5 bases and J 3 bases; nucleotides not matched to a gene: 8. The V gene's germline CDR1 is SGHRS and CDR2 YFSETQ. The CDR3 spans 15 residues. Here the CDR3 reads CASRSLAGDVYEQYF. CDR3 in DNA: TGCGCCAGCAGATCCCTAGCGGGAGACGTCTACGAGCAGTACTTC.

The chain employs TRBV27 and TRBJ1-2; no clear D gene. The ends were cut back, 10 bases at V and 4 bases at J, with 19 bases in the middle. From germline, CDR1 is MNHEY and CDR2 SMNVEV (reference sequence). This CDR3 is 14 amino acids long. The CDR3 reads CATQVSSVGYGYTF. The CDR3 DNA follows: TGTGCCACCCAGGTTTCCTCGGTGGGCTATGGCTACACCTTC.

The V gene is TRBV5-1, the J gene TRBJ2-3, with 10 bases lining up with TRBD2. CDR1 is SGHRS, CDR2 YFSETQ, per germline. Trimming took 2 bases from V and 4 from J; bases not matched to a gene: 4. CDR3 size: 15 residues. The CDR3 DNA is TGCGCCAGCAGCTTAGCGGGAGGGCCCGCAGATACGCAGTATTTT. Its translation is CASSLAGGPADTQYF. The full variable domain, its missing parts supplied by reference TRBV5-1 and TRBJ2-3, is KAGVTQTPRYLIKTRGQQVTLSCSPISGHRSVSWYQQTPGQGLQFLFEYFSETQRNKGNFPGRFSGRQFSNSRSEMNVSTLELGDSALYLCASSLAGGPADTQYFGPGTRLTVL.

CDR3 in DNA: TGTGCCAGCAGTTTAGCGGGAGCAGACCAAGAGACCCAGTACTTC. Translating it yields CASSLAGADQETQYF. The chain combines TRBV6-2 or TRBV6-3 with TRBJ2-5, with 9 bases identical to TRBD2. After removal of 4 bases from V and 0 bases from J, the junction contained 3 bases not matched to a gene. The CDR3 spans 15 residues. Germline CDR1 reads MNHEY; CDR2 reads SVGEGT.

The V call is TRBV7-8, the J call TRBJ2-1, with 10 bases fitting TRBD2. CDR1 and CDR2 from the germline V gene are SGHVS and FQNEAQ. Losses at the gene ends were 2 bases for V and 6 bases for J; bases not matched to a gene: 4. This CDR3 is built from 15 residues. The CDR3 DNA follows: TGTGCCAGCAGCTTAAGCGGGAGGGCCCCCAATGAGCAGTTCTTC. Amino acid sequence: CASSLSGRAPNEQFF.

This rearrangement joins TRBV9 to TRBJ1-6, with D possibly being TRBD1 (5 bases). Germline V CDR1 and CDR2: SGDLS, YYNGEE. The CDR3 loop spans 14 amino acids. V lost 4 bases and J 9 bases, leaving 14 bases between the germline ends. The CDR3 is CASSLMEGVSPLHF. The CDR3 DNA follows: TGTGCCAGCAGCCTCATGGAAGGGGTTTCACCCCTCCACTTT.

CDR3 sequence: CASSLGRVPQPQHF. For the CDR3, the DNA is TGTGCCAGCAGTTTGGGCAGGGTACCTCAGCCCCAGCATTTT. The chain carries TRBV27 and TRBJ1-5; D might be TRBD1 (5 bases). This CDR3 contains 14 residues. Trimming shortened V by 3 bases and J by 6 bases, and 12 bases separated the two germline ends. The germline gives CDR1 MNHEY, CDR2 SMNVEV (reference sequence).

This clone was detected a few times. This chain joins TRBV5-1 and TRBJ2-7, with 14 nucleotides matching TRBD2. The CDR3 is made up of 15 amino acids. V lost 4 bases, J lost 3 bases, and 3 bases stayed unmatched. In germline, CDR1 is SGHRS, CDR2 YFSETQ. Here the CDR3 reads CASSVGLAGVYEQYF. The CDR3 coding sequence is TGCGCCAGCAGCGTGGGACTAGCGGGAGTCTACGAGCAGTACTTC.

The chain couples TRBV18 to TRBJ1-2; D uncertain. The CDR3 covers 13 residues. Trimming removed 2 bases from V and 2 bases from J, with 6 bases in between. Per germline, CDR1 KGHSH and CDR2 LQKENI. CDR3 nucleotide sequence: TGTGCCAGCTCACCAACAGAAAACTATGGCTACACCTTC. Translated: CASSPTENYGYTF. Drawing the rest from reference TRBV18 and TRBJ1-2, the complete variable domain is NAGVMQNPRHLVRRRGQEARLRCSPMKGHSHVYWYRQLPEEGLKFMVYLQKENIIDESGMPKERFSAEFPKEGPSILRIQQVVRGDSAAYFCASSPTENYGYTFGSGTRLTVV.

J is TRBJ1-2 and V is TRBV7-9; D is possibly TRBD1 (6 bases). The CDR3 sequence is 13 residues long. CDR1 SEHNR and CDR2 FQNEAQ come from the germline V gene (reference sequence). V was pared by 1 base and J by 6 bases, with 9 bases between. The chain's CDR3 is CASSLGQDDGYTF. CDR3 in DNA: TGTGCCAGCAGCTTAGGACAGGACGATGGCTACACCTTC. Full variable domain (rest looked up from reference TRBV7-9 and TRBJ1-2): DTGVSQNPRHKITKRGQNVTFRCDPISEHNRLYWYRQTLGQGPEFLTYFQNEAQLEKSRLLSDRFSAERPKGSFSTLEIQRTEQGDSAMYLCASSLGQDDGYTFGSGTRLTVV.

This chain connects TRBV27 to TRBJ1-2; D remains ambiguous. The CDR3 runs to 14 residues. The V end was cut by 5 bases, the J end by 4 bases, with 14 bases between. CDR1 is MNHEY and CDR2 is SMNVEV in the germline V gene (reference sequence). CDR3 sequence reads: CASSPNTLGYGYTF. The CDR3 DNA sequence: TGTGCCAGCAGTCCTAATACTTTGGGCTATGGCTACACCTTC.

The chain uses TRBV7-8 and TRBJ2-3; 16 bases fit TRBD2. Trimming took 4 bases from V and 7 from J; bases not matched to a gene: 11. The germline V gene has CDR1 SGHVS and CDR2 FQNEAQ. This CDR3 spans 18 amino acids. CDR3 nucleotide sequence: TGTGCCAGCAGCTCAGCCGGGACTAGCGGGAGGGCCGGGAATACGCAGTATTTT. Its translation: CASSSAGTSGRAGNTQYF.

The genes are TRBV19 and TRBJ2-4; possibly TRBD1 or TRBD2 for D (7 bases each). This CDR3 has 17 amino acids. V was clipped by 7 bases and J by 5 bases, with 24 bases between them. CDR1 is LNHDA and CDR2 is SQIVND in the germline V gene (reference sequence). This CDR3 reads CASNLGGGGEPQNIQYF. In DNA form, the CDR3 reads TGTGCCAGTAACCTAGGGGGCGGGGGCGAGCCCCAAAACATTCAGTACTTC.

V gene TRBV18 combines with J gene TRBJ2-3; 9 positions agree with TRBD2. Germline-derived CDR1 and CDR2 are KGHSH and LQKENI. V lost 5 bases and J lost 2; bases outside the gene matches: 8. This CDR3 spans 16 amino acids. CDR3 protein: CASSARLAELTDTQYF. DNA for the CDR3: TGTGCCAGCTCAGCCCGACTAGCGGAACTCACAGATACGCAGTATTTT.

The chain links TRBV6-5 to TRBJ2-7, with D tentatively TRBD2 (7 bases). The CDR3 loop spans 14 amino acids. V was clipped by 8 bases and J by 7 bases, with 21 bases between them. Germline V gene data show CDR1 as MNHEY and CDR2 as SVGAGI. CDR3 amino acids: CASSIGGGLWEQYF. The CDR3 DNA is TGTGCCAGCTCCATAGGGGGGGGTCTATGGGAGCAGTACTTC.